These 2 T cell receptor beta chains were all obtained from the same sample, sequenced in a study of T cells after yellow fever vaccination. MiXCR was run by TCRdb on the 5' RACE reads, yielding one entry per CDR3 protein. Of about 430,000 distinct CDR3 sequences detected, 18% appear once; the ten largest clones hold 15% to 20%. Here the sequenced sample was PBMCs, taken before the yellow fever booster vaccination. Source of these receptors: a man aged 18 to 35 who received the YFV17D yellow fever vaccine.

The sample holds a few counts of this clonotype. The gene calls are TRBV5-1 and TRBJ2-1; D may be TRBD1 (6 bases). The ends were cut back, 3 bases at V and 6 bases at J, with 13 bases in the middle. This CDR3 spans 14 amino acids. CDR1 and CDR2 from the germline V gene are SGHRS and YFSETQ. CDR3 sequence: CASSSYLGGNEQFF. CDR3 bases: TGCGCCAGCAGCTCCTATTTAGGGGGCAATGAGCAGTTCTTC.

This chain joins TRBV12-3 or TRBV12-4 and TRBJ1-1, with unresolved D. Trimming pared 1 base from V and 5 bases from J, leaving 8 bases between. This CDR3 spans 13 amino acids. The CDR3 bases are TGTGCCAGCAGTTTAGACGCGCGAACTGAAGCTTTCTTT. Translation: CASSLDARTEAFF.